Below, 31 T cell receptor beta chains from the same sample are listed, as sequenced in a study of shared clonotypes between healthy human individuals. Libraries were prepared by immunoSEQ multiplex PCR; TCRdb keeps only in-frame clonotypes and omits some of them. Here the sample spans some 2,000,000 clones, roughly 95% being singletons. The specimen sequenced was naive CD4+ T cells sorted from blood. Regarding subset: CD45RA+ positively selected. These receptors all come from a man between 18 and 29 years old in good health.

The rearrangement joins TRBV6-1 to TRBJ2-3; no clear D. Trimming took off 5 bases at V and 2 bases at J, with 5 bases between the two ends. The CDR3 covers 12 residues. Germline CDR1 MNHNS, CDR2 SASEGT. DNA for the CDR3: TGTGCCAGCAGTCGTTACACAGATACGCAGTATTTT. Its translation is CASSRYTDTQYF.

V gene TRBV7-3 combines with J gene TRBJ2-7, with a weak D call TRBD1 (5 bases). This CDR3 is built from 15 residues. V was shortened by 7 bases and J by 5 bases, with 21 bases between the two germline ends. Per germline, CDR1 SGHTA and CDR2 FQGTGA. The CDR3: CASNFGRKGSHEQYF. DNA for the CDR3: TGTGCCAGCAACTTTGGACGAAAGGGGTCCCACGAGCAGTACTTC.

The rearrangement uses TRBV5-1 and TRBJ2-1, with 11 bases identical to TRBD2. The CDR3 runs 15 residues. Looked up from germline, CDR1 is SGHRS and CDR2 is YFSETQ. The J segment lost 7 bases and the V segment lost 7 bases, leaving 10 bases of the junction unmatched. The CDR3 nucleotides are TGCGCCAGCGGAATAGCGGGAGGGATCTTAAATGAGCAGTTCTTC. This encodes CASGIAGGILNEQFF. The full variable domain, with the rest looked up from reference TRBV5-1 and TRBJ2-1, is KAGVTQTPRYLIKTRGQQVTLSCSPISGHRSVSWYQQTPGQGLQFLFEYFSETQRNKGNFPGRFSGRQFSNSRSEMNVSTLELGDSALYLCASGIAGGILNEQFFGPGTRLTVL.

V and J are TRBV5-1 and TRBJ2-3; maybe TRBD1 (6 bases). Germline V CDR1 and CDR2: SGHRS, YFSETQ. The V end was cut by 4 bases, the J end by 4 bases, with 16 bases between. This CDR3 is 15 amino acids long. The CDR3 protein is CASSMRGQIADTQYF. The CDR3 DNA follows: TGCGCCAGCAGCATGAGGGGACAAATTGCAGATACGCAGTATTTT.

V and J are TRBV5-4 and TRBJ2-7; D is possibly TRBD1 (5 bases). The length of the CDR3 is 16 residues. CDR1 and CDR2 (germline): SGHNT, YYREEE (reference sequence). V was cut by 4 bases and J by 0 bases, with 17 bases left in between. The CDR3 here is CASSPPGNVGSYEQYF. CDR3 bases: TGTGCCAGCAGCCCTCCAGGGAATGTGGGCTCCTACGAGCAGTACTTC.

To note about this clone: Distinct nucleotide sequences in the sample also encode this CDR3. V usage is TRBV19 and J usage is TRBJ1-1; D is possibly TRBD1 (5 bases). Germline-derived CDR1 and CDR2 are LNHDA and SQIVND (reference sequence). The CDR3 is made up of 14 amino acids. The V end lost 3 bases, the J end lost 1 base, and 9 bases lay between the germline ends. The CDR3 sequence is CASSMLTGNTEAFF. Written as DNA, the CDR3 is TGTGCCAGTAGTATGTTAACAGGGAACACTGAAGCTTTCTTT.

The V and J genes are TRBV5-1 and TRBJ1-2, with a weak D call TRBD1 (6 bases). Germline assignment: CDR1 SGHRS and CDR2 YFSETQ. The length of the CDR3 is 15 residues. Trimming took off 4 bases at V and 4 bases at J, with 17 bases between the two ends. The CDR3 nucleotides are TGCGCCAGCAGCACCGGACAGTCAGGCAGCTATGGCTACACCTTC. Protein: CASSTGQSGSYGYTF.

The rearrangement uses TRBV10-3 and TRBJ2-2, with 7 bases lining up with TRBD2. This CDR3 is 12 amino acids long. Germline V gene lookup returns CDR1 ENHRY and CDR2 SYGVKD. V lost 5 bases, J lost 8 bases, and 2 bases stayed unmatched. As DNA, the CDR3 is TGTGCCATCAGTAGCGGGGTTGGGGAGCTGTTTTTT. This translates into CAISSGVGELFF.

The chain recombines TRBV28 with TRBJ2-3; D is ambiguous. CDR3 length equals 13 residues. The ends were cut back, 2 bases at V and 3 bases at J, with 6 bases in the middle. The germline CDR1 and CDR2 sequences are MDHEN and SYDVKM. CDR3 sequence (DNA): TGTGCCAGCAGTTTACCAGATACAGATACGCAGTATTTT. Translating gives CASSLPDTDTQYF.

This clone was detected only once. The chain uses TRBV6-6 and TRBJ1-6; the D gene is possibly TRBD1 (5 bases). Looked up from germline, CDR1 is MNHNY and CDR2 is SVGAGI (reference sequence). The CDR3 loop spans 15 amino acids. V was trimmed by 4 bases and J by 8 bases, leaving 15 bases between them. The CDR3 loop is CASSLSGGGDSPLHF. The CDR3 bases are TGTGCCAGCAGTTTAAGTGGCGGGGGGGATTCACCCCTCCACTTT.

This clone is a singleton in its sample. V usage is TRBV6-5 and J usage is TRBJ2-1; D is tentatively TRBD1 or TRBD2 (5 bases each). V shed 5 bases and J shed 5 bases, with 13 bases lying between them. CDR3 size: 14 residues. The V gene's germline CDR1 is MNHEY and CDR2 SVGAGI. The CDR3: CASSPGRGNNEQFF. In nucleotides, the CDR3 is TGTGCCAGCAGTCCGGGACGCGGCAACAATGAGCAGTTCTTC.

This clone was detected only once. The CDR3 loop is CASSPNRGRSYEQYF. The CDR3 bases are TGCGCCAGCAGCCCAAACAGGGGGCGATCCTACGAGCAGTACTTC. The chain links TRBV5-1 to TRBJ2-7, with 9 bases identical to TRBD1. The V segment lost 4 bases and the J segment 1 base; nucleotides outside the gene matches: 6. CDR1 and CDR2 (germline): SGHRS, YFSETQ. This CDR3 is 15 amino acids long.

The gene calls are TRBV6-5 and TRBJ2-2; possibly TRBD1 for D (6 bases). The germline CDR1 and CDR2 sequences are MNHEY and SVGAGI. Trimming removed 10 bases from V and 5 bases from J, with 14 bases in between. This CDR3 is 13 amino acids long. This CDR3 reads CAITDSRTGELFF. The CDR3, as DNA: TGTGCCATTACGGACAGTAGAACCGGGGAGCTGTTTTTT.

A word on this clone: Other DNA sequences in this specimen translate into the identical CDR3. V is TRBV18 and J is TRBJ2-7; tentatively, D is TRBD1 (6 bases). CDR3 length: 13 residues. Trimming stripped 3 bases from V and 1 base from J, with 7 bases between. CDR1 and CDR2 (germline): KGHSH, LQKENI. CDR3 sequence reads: CASSPRGSYEQYF. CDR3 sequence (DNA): TGTGCCAGCTCACCCAGGGGATCCTACGAGCAGTACTTC.

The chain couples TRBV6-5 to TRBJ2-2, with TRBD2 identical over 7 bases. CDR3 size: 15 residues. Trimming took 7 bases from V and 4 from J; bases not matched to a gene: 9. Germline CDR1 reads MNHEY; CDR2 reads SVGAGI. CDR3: CASKGAGKVTGELFF. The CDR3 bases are TGTGCCAGCAAAGGAGCGGGAAAAGTCACCGGGGAGCTGTTTTTT.

CDR3 DNA sequence: TGTGCCAGCAGCGTAGCTCTAGCGGGGCCGCGCGGTGAGCAGTTCTTC. Translated, it gives CASSVALAGPRGEQFF. The gene calls are TRBV9 and TRBJ2-1; 9 nucleotides match TRBD2. CDR1 SGDLS and CDR2 YYNGEE come from the germline V gene. The CDR3 loop spans 16 amino acids. Trimming at V came to 0 bases and at J to 9 bases, leaving 10 bases not matched to a gene.

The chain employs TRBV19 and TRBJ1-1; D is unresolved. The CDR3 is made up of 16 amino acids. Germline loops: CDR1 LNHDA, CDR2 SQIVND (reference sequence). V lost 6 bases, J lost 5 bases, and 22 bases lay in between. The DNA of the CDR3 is TGTGCCAGTAGCCCAACCTTATTGAAGTGGTGGACTGAAGCTTTCTTT. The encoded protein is CASSPTLLKWWTEAFF. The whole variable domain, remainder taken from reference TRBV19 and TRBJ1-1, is DGGITQSPKYLFRKEGQNVTLSCEQNLNHDAMYWYRQDPGQGLRLIYYSQIVNDFQKGDIAEGYSVSREKKESFPLTVTSAQKNPTAFYLCASSPTLLKWWTEAFFGQGTRLTVV.

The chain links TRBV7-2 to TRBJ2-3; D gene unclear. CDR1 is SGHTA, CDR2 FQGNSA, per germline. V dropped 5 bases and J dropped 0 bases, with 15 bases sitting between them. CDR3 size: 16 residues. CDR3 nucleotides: TGTGCCAGCAGCCTCGTGGCGGCATCTAGCACAGATACGCAGTATTTT. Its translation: CASSLVAASSTDTQYF.

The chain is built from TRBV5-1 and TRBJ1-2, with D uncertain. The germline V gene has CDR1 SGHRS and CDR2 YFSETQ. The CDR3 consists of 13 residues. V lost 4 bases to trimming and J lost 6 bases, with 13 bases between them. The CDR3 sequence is CASSPARRDGYTF. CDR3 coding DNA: TGCGCCAGCAGCCCGGCCCGGAGGGATGGCTACACCTTC.

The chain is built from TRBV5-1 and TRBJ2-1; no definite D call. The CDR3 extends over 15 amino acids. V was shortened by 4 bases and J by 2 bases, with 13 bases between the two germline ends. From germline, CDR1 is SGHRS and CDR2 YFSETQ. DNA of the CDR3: TGCGCCAGCAGCATGGCCATAAGCGCCTACAATGAGCAGTTCTTC. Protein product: CASSMAISAYNEQFF.

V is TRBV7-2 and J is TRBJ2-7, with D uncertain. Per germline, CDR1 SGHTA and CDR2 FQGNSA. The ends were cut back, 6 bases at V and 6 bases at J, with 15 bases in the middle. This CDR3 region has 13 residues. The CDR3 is CASSLYDNREQYF. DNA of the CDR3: TGTGCCAGCAGTCTTTATGACAACCGCGAGCAGTACTTC.

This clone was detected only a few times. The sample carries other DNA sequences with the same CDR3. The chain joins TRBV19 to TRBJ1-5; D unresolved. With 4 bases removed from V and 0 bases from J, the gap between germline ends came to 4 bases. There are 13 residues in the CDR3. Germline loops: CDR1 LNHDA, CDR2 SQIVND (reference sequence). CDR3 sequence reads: CASSRDSNQPQHF. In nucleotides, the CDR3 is TGTGCCAGTAGTAGAGATAGCAATCAGCCCCAGCATTTT.

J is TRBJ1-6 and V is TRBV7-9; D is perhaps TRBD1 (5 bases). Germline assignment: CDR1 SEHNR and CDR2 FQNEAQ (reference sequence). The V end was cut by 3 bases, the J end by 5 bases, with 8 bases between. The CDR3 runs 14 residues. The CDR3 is CASSFWGNNSPLHF. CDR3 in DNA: TGTGCCAGCAGCTTTTGGGGGAATAATTCACCCCTCCACTTT.

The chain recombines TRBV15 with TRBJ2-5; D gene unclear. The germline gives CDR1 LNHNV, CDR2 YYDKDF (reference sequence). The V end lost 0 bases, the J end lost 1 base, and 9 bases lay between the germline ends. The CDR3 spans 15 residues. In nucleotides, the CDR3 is TGTGCCACCAGCAGAGATAAGGGAATCCAAGAGACCCAGTACTTC. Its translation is CATSRDKGIQETQYF. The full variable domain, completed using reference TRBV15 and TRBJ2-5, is DAMVIQNPRYQVTQFGKPVTLSCSQTLNHNVMYWYQQKSSQAPKLLFHYYDKDFNNEADTPDNFQSRRPNTSFCFLDIRSPGLGDTAMYLCATSRDKGIQETQYFGPGTRLLVL.

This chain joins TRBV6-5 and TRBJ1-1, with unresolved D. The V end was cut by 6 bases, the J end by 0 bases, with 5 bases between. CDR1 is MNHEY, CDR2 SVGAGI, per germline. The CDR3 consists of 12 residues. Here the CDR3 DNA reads TGTGCCAGCAGCACACTGAACACTGAAGCTTTCTTT. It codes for CASSTLNTEAFF.

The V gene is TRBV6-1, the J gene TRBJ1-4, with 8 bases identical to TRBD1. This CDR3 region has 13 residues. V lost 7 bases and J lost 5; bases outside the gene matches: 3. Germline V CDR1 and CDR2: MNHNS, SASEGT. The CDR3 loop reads CASTQGANEKLFF. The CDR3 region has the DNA TGTGCCAGCACTCAGGGGGCGAATGAAAAACTGTTTTTT.

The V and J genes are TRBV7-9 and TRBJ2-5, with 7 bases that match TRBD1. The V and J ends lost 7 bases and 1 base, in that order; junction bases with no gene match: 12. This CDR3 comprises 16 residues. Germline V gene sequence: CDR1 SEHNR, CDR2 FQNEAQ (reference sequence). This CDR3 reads CASTLRAGTVQETQYF. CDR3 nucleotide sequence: TGTGCCAGCACACTCAGGGCCGGGACAGTCCAAGAGACCCAGTACTTC.

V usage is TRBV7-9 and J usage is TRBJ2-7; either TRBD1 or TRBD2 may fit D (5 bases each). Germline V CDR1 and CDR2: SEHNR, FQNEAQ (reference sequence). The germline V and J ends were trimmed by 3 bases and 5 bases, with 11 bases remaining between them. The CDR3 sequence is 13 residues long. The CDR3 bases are TGTGCCAGCAGCTTGGGGACGGCTAACGAGCAGTACTTC. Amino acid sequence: CASSLGTANEQYF.

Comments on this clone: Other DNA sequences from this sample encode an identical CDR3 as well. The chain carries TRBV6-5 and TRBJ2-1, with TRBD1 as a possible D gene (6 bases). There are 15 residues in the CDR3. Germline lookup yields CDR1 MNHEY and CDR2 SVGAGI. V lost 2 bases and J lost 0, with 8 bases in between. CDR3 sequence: CASSYRGSSYNEQFF. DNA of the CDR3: TGTGCCAGCAGTTACAGGGGGAGCTCCTACAATGAGCAGTTCTTC.

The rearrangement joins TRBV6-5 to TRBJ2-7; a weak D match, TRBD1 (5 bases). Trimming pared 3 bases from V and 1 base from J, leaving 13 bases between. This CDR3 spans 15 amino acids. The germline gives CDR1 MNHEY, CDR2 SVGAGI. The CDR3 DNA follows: TGTGCCAGCAGTTATTCGCAGGGCCCGTCCTACGAGCAGTACTTC. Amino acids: CASSYSQGPSYEQYF.

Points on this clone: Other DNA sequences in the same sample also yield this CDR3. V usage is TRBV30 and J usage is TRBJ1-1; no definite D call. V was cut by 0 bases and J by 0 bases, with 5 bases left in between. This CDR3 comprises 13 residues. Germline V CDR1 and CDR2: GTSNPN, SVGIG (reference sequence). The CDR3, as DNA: TGTGCCTGGAGTGTATGGATGAACACTGAAGCTTTCTTT. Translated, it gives CAWSVWMNTEAFF.